Below are 3 T cell receptor beta chains sequenced from a single sample in a study of T-cell reconstitution after alpha-beta-depleted transplantation in children. The authors prepared the TCRbeta library with unique molecular identifiers. Using its own MiXCR run on the PCR reads, TCRdb lists one record per CDR3 protein. This sample yields hundreds of thousands of distinct CDR3 sequences, of which 10% to 15% are seen a single time; approximately 2.1% belongs to the top ten. Sequenced material: PBMCs, mostly from graft donor cells, taken 360 days after TCRalphabeta/CD19-depleted stem cell transplant. The source of these receptors is a male patient aged 5 to 17 who had a stem cell transplant for acute myeloid leukemia, so the T cells may come from the graft donor.

There are a few counts of this clonotype. The rearrangement links TRBV9 to TRBJ2-7; TRBD2 matches 12 bases. V was pared by 3 bases and J by 0 bases, with 7 bases of the junction left unmatched. The length of the CDR3 is 17 residues. The germline V gene encodes CDR1 SGDLS and CDR2 YYNGEE. The CDR3 protein is CASSGLAGVGGSYEQYF. The CDR3 coding sequence is TGTGCCAGCAGCGGACTAGCGGGAGTTGGGGGCTCCTACGAGCAGTACTTC. The entire variable domain, with the rest obtained from reference TRBV9 and TRBJ2-7, is as follows: DSGVTQTPKHLITATGQRVTLRCSPRSGDLSVYWYQQSLDQGLQFLIQYYNGEERAKGNILERFSAQQFPDLHSELNLSSLELGDSALYFCASSGLAGVGGSYEQYFGPGTRLTVT.

Concerning this clonotype itself: This clone may be a read error of a much larger clone one base away. The CDR3 does not close with the conserved phenylalanine or tryptophan, likely indicating a read error. The chain joins TRBV5-1 to TRBJ2-1; D is perhaps TRBD1 or TRBD2 (6 bases each). Germline V gives CDR1 SGHRS, CDR2 YFSETQ. V lost 4 bases and J 5 bases, leaving 13 bases between the germline ends. This CDR3 contains 14 residues. The CDR3 nucleotides are TGCGCCAGCAGCCCAGGGGCGGGGAACAATGAGCAGTTCATC. This sequence encodes CASSPGAGNNEQFI.

This clonotype was counted at least ten times. J is TRBJ2-3 and V is TRBV20-1; tentative D call: TRBD2 (6 bases). Germline V gene sequence: CDR1 DFQATT, CDR2 SNEGSKA (reference sequence). The V and J ends lost 3 bases and 0 bases respectively, with 13 bases between them. The CDR3 length is 15 residues. CDR3 in amino acids: CSASLASASTDTQYF. The CDR3 nucleotides are TGCAGTGCTAGCCTCGCTAGCGCTAGCACAGATACGCAGTATTTT.